Listed below are T cell receptor beta chains from one sample, sequenced in a study of blood T cell repertoires in COVID-19. Using immunoSEQ multiplex PCR, the repertoire was profiled, and TCRdb retains in-frame clones only, with some absent. In the table there are about 250,000 clones, 65% to 90% of which are singletons. The sequenced material came from PBMCs or T cells enriched from blood (not recorded which). These receptor sequences come from a woman between 50 and 59 years old with acute COVID-19. Both conserved end residues are part of each CDR3. Fields, in order: clone size, J gene, CDR3 length, V gene, D gene, CDR3 protein. A D gene is named only where the DNA matches it firmly. Size values are once, few and many counts, or a class for expanded clones, and some rows have none.

size: .
J: TRBJ2-7
length: 11
V: TRBV30
D: .
CDR3: CAWSTGYEQYF

size: many
J: TRBJ1-4
length: 15
V: TRBV6-6
D: .
CDR3: CASSYRGFTNEKLFF

size: few
J: TRBJ2-1
length: 15
V: TRBV19
D: .
CDR3: CASSRKSDGGREQFF

size: .
J: TRBJ2-5
length: 14
V: TRBV7-9
D: .
CDR3: CASSYGGLQETQYF

size: .
J: TRBJ1-6
length: 15
V: TRBV9
D: .
CDR3: CASSVKEGWNSPLHF

size: .
J: TRBJ1-1
length: 14
V: TRBV28
D: .
CDR3: CASSAQVVGTEAFF

size: .
J: TRBJ1-2
length: 13
V: TRBV5-1
D: .
CDR3: CASSITGSYGYTF

size: .
J: TRBJ1-4
length: 12
V: TRBV2
D: .
CDR3: CASSEVQYNLFF

size: .
J: TRBJ1-2
length: 17
V: TRBV9
D: TRBD1
CDR3: CASSVVSLGQENYGYTF

size: .
J: TRBJ2-2
length: 16
V: TRBV10-2
D: TRBD2
CDR3: CASTRPSGGASGELFF

size: .
J: TRBJ2-5
length: 15
V: TRBV10-3
D: TRBD2
CDR3: CAISELAGVGETQYF

size: .
J: TRBJ1-5
length: 13
V: TRBV30
D: .
CDR3: CALMTDSNQPQHF

size: once
J: TRBJ1-1
length: 15
V: TRBV7-9
D: TRBD1
CDR3: CASSPQQGLGTEAFF

size: .
J: TRBJ2-5
length: 14
V: TRBV6-5
D: TRBD2
CDR3: CASSYGEGQETQYF

size: .
J: TRBJ2-3
length: 14
V: TRBV27
D: .
CDR3: CASSRGQLTDTQYF

size: .
J: TRBJ2-7
length: 17
V: TRBV12-5
D: TRBD2
CDR3: CASGLVRPSGVDYEQYF

size: .
J: TRBJ1-1
length: 12
V: TRBV30
D: .
CDR3: CAWNRKDTEAFF

size: .
J: TRBJ1-2
length: 12
V: TRBV24-1
D: .
CDR3: CATSDPLYGYTF

size: .
J: TRBJ2-7
length: 14
V: TRBV25-1
D: TRBD1
CDR3: CASSRDRFSYEQYF

size: .
J: TRBJ1-1
length: 14
V: TRBV7-2
D: TRBD1
CDR3: CASSTTGVNTEAFF

size: .
J: TRBJ1-6
length: 13
V: TRBV9
D: .
CDR3: CASSPVINSPLHF

size: .
J: TRBJ2-7
length: 13
V: TRBV15
D: .
CDR3: CATSSSYSYEQYF

size: .
J: TRBJ1-5
length: 15
V: TRBV5-1
D: .
CDR3: CASSLVPGLNQPQHF

size: .
J: TRBJ2-1
length: 15
V: TRBV9
D: .
CDR3: CASSVEGVDMDEQFF

size: .
J: TRBJ1-2
length: 15
V: TRBV10-3
D: .
CDR3: CAISDPGQGLYGYTF

size: few
J: TRBJ2-3
length: 15
V: TRBV27
D: TRBD1
CDR3: CASSWDRLSTDTQYF

size: .
J: TRBJ2-1
length: 17
V: TRBV11-2
D: TRBD1
CDR3: CASSLEALQGAHNEQFF

size: .
J: TRBJ2-7
length: 15
V: TRBV7-9
D: TRBD1
CDR3: CASSQTSRTGDEQYF

size: .
J: TRBJ1-5
length: 16
V: TRBV29-1
D: .
CDR3: CSSIGGGRRGNQPQHF

size: many
J: TRBJ2-1
length: 20
V: TRBV11-3
D: TRBD2
CDR3: CASSLGRPGVAGIENNEQFF

size: .
J: TRBJ1-1
length: 13
V: TRBV6-2/TRBV6-3
D: .
CDR3: CASSKTSRTEAFF

size: .
J: TRBJ1-5
length: 13
V: TRBV30
D: .
CDR3: CAWSLSSNQPQHF

size: .
J: TRBJ1-1
length: 15
V: TRBV9
D: .
CDR3: CASSARAGSATEAFF

size: .
J: TRBJ1-1
length: 15
V: TRBV9
D: .
CDR3: CASSVGVSQNTEAFF

size: .
J: TRBJ2-5
length: 15
V: TRBV28
D: .
CDR3: CASSPTGRPQETQYF

size: once
J: TRBJ1-1
length: 15
V: TRBV6-2/TRBV6-3
D: TRBD1
CDR3: CASSYQGAGWTEAFF

size: .
J: TRBJ1-6
length: 12
V: TRBV12-3/TRBV12-4
D: .
CDR3: CASTSEHSPLHF

size: .
J: TRBJ1-1
length: 13
V: TRBV27
D: .
CDR3: CASNYRVGTEAFF

size: .
J: TRBJ2-2
length: 12
V: TRBV7-9
D: .
CDR3: CASSLLRGELFF

size: .
J: TRBJ1-2
length: 16
V: TRBV4-3
D: TRBD1
CDR3: CASSQPDSQGVGGYTF

size: few
J: TRBJ2-3
length: 15
V: TRBV5-1
D: TRBD1
CDR3: CASTGQGNLADTQYF

size: .
J: TRBJ1-1
length: 18
V: TRBV5-1
D: TRBD1
CDR3: CASSLAMPGQGMNTEAFF

size: .
J: TRBJ1-1
length: 15
V: TRBV5-1
D: .
CDR3: CASSLQNPGDTEAFF

size: .
J: TRBJ2-7
length: 14
V: TRBV7-8
D: TRBD1
CDR3: CASSTDRGPNEQYF

size: .
J: TRBJ1-2
length: 14
V: TRBV6-1
D: .
CDR3: CASSEAGEAYGYTF

size: .
J: TRBJ1-2
length: 14
V: TRBV9
D: TRBD1
CDR3: CASSVGQGAYGYTF

size: .
J: TRBJ1-4
length: 15
V: TRBV7-9
D: .
CDR3: CASSLGDSTNEKLFF

size: .
J: TRBJ2-3
length: 15
V: TRBV6-1
D: TRBD1
CDR3: CASSEGRDRGGRQYF

size: .
J: TRBJ1-2
length: 13
V: TRBV3-1/TRBV3-2
D: .
CDR3: CASSLSRGSGYTF

size: few
J: TRBJ2-7
length: 13
V: TRBV19
D: .
CDR3: CASSIEDSYEQYF

size: once
J: TRBJ1-6
length: 15
V: TRBV19
D: TRBD1
CDR3: CASSMGGQGTSPLHF